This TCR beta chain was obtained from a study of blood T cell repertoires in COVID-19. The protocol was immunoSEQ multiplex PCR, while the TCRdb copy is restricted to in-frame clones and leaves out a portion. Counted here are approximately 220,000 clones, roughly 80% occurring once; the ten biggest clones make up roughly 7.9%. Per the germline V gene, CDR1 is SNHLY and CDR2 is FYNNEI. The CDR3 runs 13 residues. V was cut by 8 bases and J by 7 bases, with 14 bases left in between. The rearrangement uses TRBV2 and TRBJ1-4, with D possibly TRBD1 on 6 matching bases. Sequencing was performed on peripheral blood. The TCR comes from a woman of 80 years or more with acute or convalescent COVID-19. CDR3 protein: CASEGGFGEKLFF. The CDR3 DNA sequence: TGTGCCAGCGAGGGGGGGTTCGGTGAAAAACTGTTTTTT.